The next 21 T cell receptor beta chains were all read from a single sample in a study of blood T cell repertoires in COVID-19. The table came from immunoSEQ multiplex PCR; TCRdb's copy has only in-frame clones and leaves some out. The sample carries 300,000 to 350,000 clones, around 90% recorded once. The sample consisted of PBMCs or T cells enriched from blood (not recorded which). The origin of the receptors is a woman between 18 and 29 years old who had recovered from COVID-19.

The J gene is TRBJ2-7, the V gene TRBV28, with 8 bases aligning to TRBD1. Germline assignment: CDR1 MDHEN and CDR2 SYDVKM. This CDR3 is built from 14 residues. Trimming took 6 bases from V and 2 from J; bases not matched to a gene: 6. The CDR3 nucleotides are TGTGCCAGCAGGCCGGGACAGGCGCCCTACGAGCAGTACTTC. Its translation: CASRPGQAPYEQYF.

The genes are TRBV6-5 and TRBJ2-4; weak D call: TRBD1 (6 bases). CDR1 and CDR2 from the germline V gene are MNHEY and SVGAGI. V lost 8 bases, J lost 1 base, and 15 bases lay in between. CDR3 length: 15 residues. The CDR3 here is CASRLGGVAKNIQYF. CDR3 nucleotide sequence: TGTGCCAGCCGCCTAGGGGGTGTTGCCAAAAACATTCAGTACTTC.

CDR3 amino acids: CASRRYGFDEQYF. The DNA of the CDR3 is TGTGCCAGCAGGCGTTACGGGTTTGACGAGCAGTACTTC. J is TRBJ2-7 and V is TRBV2; D is unclear. Germline CDR1 and CDR2: SNHLY and FYNNEI. The CDR3 covers 13 residues. V shed 6 bases and J shed 5 bases, with 14 bases lying between them.

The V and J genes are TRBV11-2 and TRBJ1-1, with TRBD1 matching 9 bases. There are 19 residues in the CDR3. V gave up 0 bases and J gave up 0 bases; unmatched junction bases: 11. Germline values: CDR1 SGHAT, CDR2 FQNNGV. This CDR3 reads CASSLEGGQGGLVNTEAFF. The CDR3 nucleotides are TGTGCCAGCAGCTTAGAGGGGGGACAGGGTGGCCTCGTGAACACTGAAGCTTTCTTT.

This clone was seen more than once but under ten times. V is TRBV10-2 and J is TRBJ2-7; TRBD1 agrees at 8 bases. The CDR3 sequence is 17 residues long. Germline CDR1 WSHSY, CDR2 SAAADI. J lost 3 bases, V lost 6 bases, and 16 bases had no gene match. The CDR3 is CASSLQGEARGIYEQYF. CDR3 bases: TGCGCCAGCAGCTTACAGGGGGAGGCGAGGGGAATCTACGAGCAGTACTTC.

The CDR3 sequence: CATSRDISQGRDTQYF. The DNA of the CDR3 is TGTGCCACCAGCAGAGATATCAGTCAGGGGCGAGATACGCAGTATTTT. The chain recombines TRBV15 with TRBJ2-3, with D perhaps TRBD1 (6 bases). This CDR3 comprises 16 residues. Trimming removed 0 bases at V and 5 bases at J, with 15 bases between. The germline gives CDR1 LNHNV, CDR2 YYDKDF (reference sequence).

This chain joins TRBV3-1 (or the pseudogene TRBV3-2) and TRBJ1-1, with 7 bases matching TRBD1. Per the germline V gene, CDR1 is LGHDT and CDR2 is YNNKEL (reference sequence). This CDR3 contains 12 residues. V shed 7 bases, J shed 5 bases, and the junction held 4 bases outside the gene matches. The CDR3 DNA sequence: TGTGCCAGCAACCGGACAGGTACTGAAGCTTTCTTT. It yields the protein CASNRTGTEAFF.

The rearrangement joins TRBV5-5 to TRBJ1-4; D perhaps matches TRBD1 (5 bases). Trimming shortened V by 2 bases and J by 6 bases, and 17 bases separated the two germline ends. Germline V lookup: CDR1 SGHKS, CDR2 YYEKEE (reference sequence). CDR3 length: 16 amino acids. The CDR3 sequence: CASSFTLRVEDEKLFF. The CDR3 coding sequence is TGTGCCAGCAGCTTCACGCTCAGGGTCGAGGATGAAAAACTGTTTTTT. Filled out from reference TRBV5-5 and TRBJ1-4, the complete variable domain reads DAGVTQSPTHLIKTRGQQVTLRCSPISGHKSVSWYQQVLGQGPQFIFQYYEKEERGRGNFPDRFSARQFPNYSSELNVNALLLGDSALYLCASSFTLRVEDEKLFFGSGTQLSVL.

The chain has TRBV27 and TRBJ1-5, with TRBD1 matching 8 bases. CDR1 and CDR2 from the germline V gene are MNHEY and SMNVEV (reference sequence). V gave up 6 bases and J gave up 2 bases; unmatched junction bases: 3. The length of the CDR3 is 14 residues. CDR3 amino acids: CASSTGGGNQPQHF. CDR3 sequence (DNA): TGTGCCAGCAGCACAGGGGGTGGCAATCAGCCCCAGCATTTT.

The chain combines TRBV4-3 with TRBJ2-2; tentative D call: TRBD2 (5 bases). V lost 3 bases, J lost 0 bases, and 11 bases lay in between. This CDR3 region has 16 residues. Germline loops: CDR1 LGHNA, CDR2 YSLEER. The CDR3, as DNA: TGCGCCAGCAGCCAGCTCCCGGGATCGAACACCGGGGAGCTGTTTTTT. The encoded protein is CASSQLPGSNTGELFF.

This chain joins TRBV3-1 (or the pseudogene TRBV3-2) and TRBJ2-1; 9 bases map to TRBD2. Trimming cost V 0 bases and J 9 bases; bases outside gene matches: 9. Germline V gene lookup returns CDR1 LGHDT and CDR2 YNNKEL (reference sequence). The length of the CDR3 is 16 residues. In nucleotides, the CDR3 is TGTGCCAGCAGCCAAGATTGGGTAGCGGGAGCGAGTGAGCAGTTCTTC. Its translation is CASSQDWVAGASEQFF.

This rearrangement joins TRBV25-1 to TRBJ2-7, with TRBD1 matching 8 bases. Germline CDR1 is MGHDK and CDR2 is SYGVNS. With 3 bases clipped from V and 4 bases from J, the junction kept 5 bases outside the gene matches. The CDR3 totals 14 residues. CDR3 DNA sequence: TGTGCCAGCAGTGACAGGGGGCTGTGGTACGAGCAGTACTTC. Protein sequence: CASSDRGLWYEQYF.

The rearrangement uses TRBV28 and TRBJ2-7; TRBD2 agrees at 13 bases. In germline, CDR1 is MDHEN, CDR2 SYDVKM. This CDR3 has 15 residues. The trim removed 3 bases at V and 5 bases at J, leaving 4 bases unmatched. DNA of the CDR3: TGTGCCAGCAGTTTGGGACTAGCGGGGACCAACGAGCAGTACTTC. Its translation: CASSLGLAGTNEQYF.

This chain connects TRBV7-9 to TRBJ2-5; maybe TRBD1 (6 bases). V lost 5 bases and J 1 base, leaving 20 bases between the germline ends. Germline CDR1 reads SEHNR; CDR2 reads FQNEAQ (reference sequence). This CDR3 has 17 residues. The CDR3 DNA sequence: TGTGCCAGCAGCCACTACCGGGACACACGGCGCCAAGAGACCCAGTACTTC. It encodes CASSHYRDTRRQETQYF.

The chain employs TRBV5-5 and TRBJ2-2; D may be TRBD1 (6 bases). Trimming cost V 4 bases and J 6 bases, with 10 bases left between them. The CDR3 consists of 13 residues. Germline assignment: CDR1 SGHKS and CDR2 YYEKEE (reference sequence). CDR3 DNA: TGTGCCAGCAGCCGCCGACAGGCCGGGGAGCTGTTTTTT. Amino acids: CASSRRQAGELFF.

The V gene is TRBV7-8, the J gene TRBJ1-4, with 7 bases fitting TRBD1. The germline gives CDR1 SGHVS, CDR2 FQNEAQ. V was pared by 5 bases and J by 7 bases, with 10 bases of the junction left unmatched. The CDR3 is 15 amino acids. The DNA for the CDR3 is TGTGCCAGCAGCACTAGACAGGGAGCGCGTGAAAAACTGTTTTTT. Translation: CASSTRQGAREKLFF.

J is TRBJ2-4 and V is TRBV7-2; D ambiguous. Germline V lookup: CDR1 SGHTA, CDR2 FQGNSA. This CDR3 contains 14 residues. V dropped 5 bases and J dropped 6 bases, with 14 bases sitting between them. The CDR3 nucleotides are TGTGCCAGCAGCCTTGATGGGCCTCGAAACATTCAGTACTTC. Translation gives CASSLDGPRNIQYF.

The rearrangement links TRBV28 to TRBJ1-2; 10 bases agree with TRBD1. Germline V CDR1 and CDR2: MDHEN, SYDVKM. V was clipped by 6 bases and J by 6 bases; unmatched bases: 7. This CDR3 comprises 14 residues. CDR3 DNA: TGTGCCAGCAGCCCGGGACAGGGGAGAGATGGCTACACCTTC. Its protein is CASSPGQGRDGYTF.

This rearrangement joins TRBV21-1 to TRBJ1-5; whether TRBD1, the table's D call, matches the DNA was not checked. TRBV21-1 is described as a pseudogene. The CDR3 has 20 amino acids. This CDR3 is CASSKRGTRWQGMSNQPQHF. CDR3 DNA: TGTGCCAGCAGCAAAAGAGGGACAAGGTGGCAGGGGATGAGCAATCAGCCCCAGCATTTT.

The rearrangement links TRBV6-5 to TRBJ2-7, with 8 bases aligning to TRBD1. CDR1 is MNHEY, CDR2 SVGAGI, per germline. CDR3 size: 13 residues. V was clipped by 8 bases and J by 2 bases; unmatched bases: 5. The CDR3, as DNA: TGTGCCAGCCGAGGGACAGGTCCCTACGAGCAGTACTTC. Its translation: CASRGTGPYEQYF.

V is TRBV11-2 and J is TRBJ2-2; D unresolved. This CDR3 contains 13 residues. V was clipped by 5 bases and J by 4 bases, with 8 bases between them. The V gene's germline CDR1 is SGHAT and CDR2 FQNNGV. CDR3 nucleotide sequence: TGTGCCAGCAGCATAACCGGCACCGGGGAGCTGTTTTTT. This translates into CASSITGTGELFF.